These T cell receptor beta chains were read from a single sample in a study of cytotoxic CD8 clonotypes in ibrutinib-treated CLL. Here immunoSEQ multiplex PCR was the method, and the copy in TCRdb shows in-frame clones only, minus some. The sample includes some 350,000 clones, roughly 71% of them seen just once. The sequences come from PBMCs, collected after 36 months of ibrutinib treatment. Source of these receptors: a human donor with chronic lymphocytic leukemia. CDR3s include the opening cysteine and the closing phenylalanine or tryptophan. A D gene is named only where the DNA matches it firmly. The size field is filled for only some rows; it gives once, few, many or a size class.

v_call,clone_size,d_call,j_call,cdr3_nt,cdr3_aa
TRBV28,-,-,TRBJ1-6,TGTGCCAGCAGTTTGTGGGGGACCGGCTCACCCCTCCACTTT,CASSLWGTGSPLHF
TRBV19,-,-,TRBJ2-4,TGTGCCAGTAGAGAACTAGCCAAAAACATTCAGTACTTC,CASRELAKNIQYF
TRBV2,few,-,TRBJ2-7,TGTGCCAGCAGTGGTGGGGGGACGTTAGGCTCCTACGAGCAGTACTTC,CASSGGGTLGSYEQYF
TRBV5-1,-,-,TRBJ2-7,TGCGCCAGCAGCTTGGGGGCAGGGGACCCCTACGAGCAGTACTTC,CASSLGAGDPYEQYF
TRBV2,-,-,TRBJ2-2,TGTGCCAGCATGATGGGAATGAACACCGGGGAGCTGTTTTTT,CASMMGMNTGELFF
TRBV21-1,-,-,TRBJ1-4,TGTGCCAGCAGCAAAAAAGCGGGGGTTGAGGGGACTAATGAAAAACTGTTTTTT,CASSKKAGVEGTNEKLFF
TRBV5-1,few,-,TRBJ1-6,TGCGCCAGCAGCTGGCGACAGCTTCCACCCCTCCACTTT,CASSWRQLPPLHF
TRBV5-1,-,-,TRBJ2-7,TGCGCCAGCAGCTTGTGGGGAAACGACGCGGGTTTCTACGAGCAGTACTTC,CASSLWGNDAGFYEQYF
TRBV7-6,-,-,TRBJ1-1,TGTGCCAGCAGCTGGGCAGGGAGCACTGAAGCTTTCTTT,CASSWAGSTEAFF
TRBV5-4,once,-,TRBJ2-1,TGTGCCAGCAGCGCCGCCCGAGTTGGCGGAAACTACAATGGGCAGTTCTTC,CASSAARVGGNYNGQFF
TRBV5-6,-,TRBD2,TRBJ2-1,TGTGCCAGCAGCTTGCTAGCGGGGCGTCGGGAGCAGTTCTTC,CASSLLAGRREQFF
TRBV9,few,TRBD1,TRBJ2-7,TGTGCCAGCAGCCGGGACAGGGGCCTCGAGCAGTACTTC,CASSRDRGLEQYF
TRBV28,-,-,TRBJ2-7,TGTGCCAGCAGAGGGTTGGGGACCTACGAGCAGTACTTC,CASRGLGTYEQYF
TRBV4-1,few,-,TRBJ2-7,TGCGCCAGCAGCCAACCAGGGATAACCTACGAGCAGTACTTC,CASSQPGITYEQYF
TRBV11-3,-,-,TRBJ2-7,TGTGCCAGCAGCCCTCTTTTGCGCCCCTACGAGCAGTACTTC,CASSPLLRPYEQYF
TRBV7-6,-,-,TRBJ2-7,TGTGCCAGCAGCTTACCCGACCGTATAAGATATCGCGAGCAGTACTTC,CASSLPDRIRYREQYF
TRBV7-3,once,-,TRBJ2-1,TGTGCCAGCAGCCCCGGCAATGAGCAGTTCTTC,CASSPGNEQFF
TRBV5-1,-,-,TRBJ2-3,TGCGCCAGCAGCTTGTCGGGCAAATACACAGATACGCAGTATTTT,CASSLSGKYTDTQYF
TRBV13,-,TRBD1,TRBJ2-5,TGTGCCAGCAGCTTCCGGGACAGCTTGTACCAAGAGACCCAGTACTTC,CASSFRDSLYQETQYF
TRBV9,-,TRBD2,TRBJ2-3,TGTGCCAGCAGGACCCTCGGGGGGGGAGATACGCAGTATTTT,CASRTLGGGDTQYF
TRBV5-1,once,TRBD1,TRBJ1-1,TGCGCCAGCAGCCCAGGACAGGCTGAAGCTTTCTTT,CASSPGQAEAFF
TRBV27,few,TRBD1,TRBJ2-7,TGTGCCAGCAGTTTTACAAAAAACCCTAGACAGGGGTACGAGCAGTACTTC,CASSFTKNPRQGYEQYF
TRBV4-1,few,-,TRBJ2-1,TGCGCCAGCAGCCCAAGAGCCAACAATGAGCAGTTCTTC,CASSPRANNEQFF
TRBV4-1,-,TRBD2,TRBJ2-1,TGCGCCAGCAGCCAAGAAGGCCCTCGCGGGAGTGAGCAGTTCTTC,CASSQEGPRGSEQFF
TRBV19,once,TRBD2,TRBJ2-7,TGTGCCAGTATCGGCAGCGGGAGGGCCCGAAACTACGAGCAGTACTTC,CASIGSGRARNYEQYF
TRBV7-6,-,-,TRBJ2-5,TGTGCCAGCAGCAAAGGGGGGGTAGAGACCCAGTACTTC,CASSKGGVETQYF
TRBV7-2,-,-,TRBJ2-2,TGTGCCAGCAGCTTAGCGGGGGCCTTTGAGGTATACACCGGGGAGCTGTTTTTT,CASSLAGAFEVYTGELFF
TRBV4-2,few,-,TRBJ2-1,TGTGCCAGCAGCTTAACTGCCACAGGGTGGGAATGGGACAATGAGCAGTTCTTC,CASSLTATGWEWDNEQFF
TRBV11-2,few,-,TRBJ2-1,TGTGCCAGCAGCTCCTCAAGGAATGAGCAGTTCTTC,CASSSSRNEQFF
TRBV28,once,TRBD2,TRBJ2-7,TGTGCCAGCAGTTTGGCCTCTAGCGGGAGAGTGAACGAGCAGTACTTC,CASSLASSGRVNEQYF
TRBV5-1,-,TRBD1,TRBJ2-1,TGCGCCAGCAGCGGGACCGGGACAGGGGTATACAATGAGCAGTTCTTC,CASSGTGTGVYNEQFF
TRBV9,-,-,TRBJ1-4,TGTGCCAGCAGCGTGGGGGGAGGACATGAAAAACTGTTTTTT,CASSVGGGHEKLFF
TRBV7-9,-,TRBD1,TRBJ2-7,TGTGCCAGCAGCCTACAGGGGGCTGGGGAGCAGTACTTC,CASSLQGAGEQYF
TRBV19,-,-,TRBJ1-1,TGTGCCACTAAACGACAGATAACTTTGAACACTGAAGCTTTCTTT,CATKRQITLNTEAFF
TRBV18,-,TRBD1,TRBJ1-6,TGTGCCAGCTCAGTCAAGATGGACAGGGAGGGACCCCTCCACTTT,CASSVKMDREGPLHF
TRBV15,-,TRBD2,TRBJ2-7,TGTGCCACCAGCAGAGATGTAGCGGGAGGGCCGCAGTACTTC,CATSRDVAGGPQYF
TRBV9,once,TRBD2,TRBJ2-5,TGTGCCAGCAGCGTCGGACTAGCGGCCCTCCAAGAGACCCAGTACTTC,CASSVGLAALQETQYF